These 7 T cell receptor beta chains came from one sample sequenced in a study of blood T cell repertoires in COVID-19. The data were produced by immunoSEQ multiplex PCR, yet TCRdb's version contains in-frame clones alone and is incomplete. This table holds about 150,000 clones, about 79% found once. Sequenced: peripheral blood. The receptors derive from a woman aged 45 to 65 in a cohort sampled during active or convalescent COVID-19.

This sequence joins TRBV12-3 or TRBV12-4 and TRBJ1-6; 8 bases match TRBD1. The CDR3 runs 13 residues. J lost 7 bases, V lost 10 bases, and 6 bases had no gene match. CDR3 nucleotides: TGTGCCACAAACAGGGGGGGAAATTCACCCCTCCACTTT. As protein: CATNRGGNSPLHF.

This sequence joins TRBV13 and TRBJ1-2, with a tentative D call TRBD1 (5 bases). This CDR3 has 15 residues. V lost 5 bases and J lost 5, with 18 bases in between. The V gene's germline CDR1 is PRHDT and CDR2 FYEKMQ (reference sequence). CDR3 region: CASSPRTRDAYGYTF. DNA for the CDR3: TGTGCCAGCAGCCCCCGGACACGAGATGCATATGGCTACACCTTC.

The chain recombines TRBV2 with TRBJ2-6; possible D gene TRBD2, 5 bases. There are 16 residues in the CDR3. From germline, CDR1 is SNHLY and CDR2 FYNNEI. Trimming cost V 3 bases and J 1 base, with 10 bases left between them. CDR3 nucleotide sequence: TGTGCCAGCAGTGAGCCGAGGGCGTCTGGGGCCAACGTCCTGACTTTC. It is translated as CASSEPRASGANVLTF.

This clone was observed a single time. The chain employs TRBV9 and TRBJ2-1; the D gene is possibly TRBD2 (5 bases). Trimming cost V 0 bases and J 10 bases, with 17 bases left between them. The length of the CDR3 is 15 residues. Per the germline V gene, CDR1 is SGDLS and CDR2 is YYNGEE. CDR3 residues: CASSVATGLGSEQFF. The DNA for the CDR3 is TGTGCCAGCAGCGTAGCTACCGGCCTGGGGAGCGAGCAGTTCTTC.

The CDR3 nucleotides read TGTGCCACCCAAGCGGTTACGAACACCGGGGAGCTGTTTTTT. This encodes CATQAVTNTGELFF. J is TRBJ2-2 and V is TRBV2, with D possibly TRBD2 on 5 matching bases. The length of the CDR3 is 14 residues. Germline V gene sequence: CDR1 SNHLY, CDR2 FYNNEI. Trimming removed 10 bases at V and 0 bases at J, with 12 bases between.

This clone was detected only a few times. The chain is built from TRBV5-1 and TRBJ1-6; 11 bases match TRBD1. Germline CDR1 reads SGHRS; CDR2 reads YFSETQ. Trimming cost V 4 bases and J 8 bases; bases outside gene matches: 5. CDR3 length: 15 amino acids. CDR3 in DNA: TGCGCCAGCAGCGTCCGGACAGGGGGCGATTCACCCCTCCACTTT. It specifies CASSVRTGGDSPLHF. Supplemented by reference TRBV5-1 and TRBJ1-6, the full variable domain reads KAGVTQTPRYLIKTRGQQVTLSCSPISGHRSVSWYQQTPGQGLQFLFEYFSETQRNKGNFPGRFSGRQFSNSRSEMNVSTLELGDSALYLCASSVRTGGDSPLHFGNGTRLTVT.

This clone occurred once. The gene calls are TRBV19 and TRBJ2-7; tentative D call: TRBD1 (6 bases). Between the trimmed V and J ends, which lost 3 bases and 1 base, there was a span of 13 bases. CDR1 is LNHDA and CDR2 is SQIVND in the germline V gene (reference sequence). The CDR3 sequence is 15 residues long. The CDR3 is CASSITRTASYEQYF. Here the CDR3 DNA reads TGTGCCAGTAGTATTACGAGGACAGCATCCTACGAGCAGTACTTC.